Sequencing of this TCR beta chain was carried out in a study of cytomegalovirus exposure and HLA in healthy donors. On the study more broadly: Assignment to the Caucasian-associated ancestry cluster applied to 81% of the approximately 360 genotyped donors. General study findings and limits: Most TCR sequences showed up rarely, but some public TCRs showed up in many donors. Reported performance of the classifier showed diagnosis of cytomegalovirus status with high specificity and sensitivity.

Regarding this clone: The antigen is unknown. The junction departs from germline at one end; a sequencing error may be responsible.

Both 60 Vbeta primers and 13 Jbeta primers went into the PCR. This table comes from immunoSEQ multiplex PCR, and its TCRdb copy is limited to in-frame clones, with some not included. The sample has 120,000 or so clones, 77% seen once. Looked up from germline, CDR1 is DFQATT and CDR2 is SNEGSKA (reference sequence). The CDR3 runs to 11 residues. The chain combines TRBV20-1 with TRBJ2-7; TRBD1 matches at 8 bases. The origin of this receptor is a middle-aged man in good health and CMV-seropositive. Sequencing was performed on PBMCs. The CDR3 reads CSATTGALRNF. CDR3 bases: TGCAGTGCTACGACAGGGGCCCTCCGGAACTTC.